A selection of T cell receptor beta chains follows, all from one sample in a study of shared clonotypes between healthy human individuals. Using immunoSEQ multiplex PCR, the repertoire was profiled, and TCRdb retains in-frame clones only, with some absent. The sample contains around 700,000 clones, approximately 79% of which appear only once. Material for sequencing was memory CD4+ T cells sorted from blood. The receptors were sampled from a woman aged 25 to 39 in good health. CDR3s include the opening cysteine and the closing phenylalanine or tryptophan. D genes are given only for firm matches. Rows may omit the clone size; those that give it use once, few, many or a size class.

TRBD2	TRBV6-6	TRBJ2-1	NA	TGTGCCAGCAGCCCGACTAGCGGGAGGTCTTTCTTC	CASSPTSGRSFF
NA	TRBV27	TRBJ1-1	NA	TGTGCCAGCAGTTTATCCTTCGGCAGTGAAGCTTTCTTT	CASSLSFGSEAFF
TRBD2	TRBV25-1	TRBJ2-5	NA	TGTGCCAGCAGTGAAAGCGGGAGGCCCTATAGGGAGACCCAGTACTTC	CASSESGRPYRETQYF
TRBD1	TRBV5-1	TRBJ1-3	NA	TGCGCCAGCAGCCTGACACCTGACAGGGCGCTAGGTGGAAACACCATATATTTT	CASSLTPDRALGGNTIYF
NA	TRBV12-2	TRBJ1-3	NA	TGTGCAAGTCGCTTCCGGACTCAGGCCCACTCTGGAAACACCATATATTTT	CASRFRTQAHSGNTIYF
NA	TRBV19	TRBJ2-3	NA	TGTGCCACAGACGACAGGTTCACAGATACGCAGTATTTT	CATDDRFTDTQYF
NA	TRBV19	TRBJ2-7	NA	TGTGCCAGTAGTATAGCTAGCGTTCGAGGCTACGAGCAGTACTTC	CASSIASVRGYEQYF
NA	TRBV6-1	TRBJ2-3	few	TGTGCCAGCAGTGAGTCAGGAGGGGCAGATACGCAGTATTTT	CASSESGGADTQYF
TRBD2	TRBV6-5	TRBJ2-1	NA	TGTGCCAGCAGGAGCCCGGGACTAGCGGGAGTAGGGCAGTTCTTC	CASRSPGLAGVGQFF
NA	TRBV18	TRBJ1-3	few	TGTGCCAGCTCACGGATACAGGATGACTCTGGAAACACCATATATTTT	CASSRIQDDSGNTIYF
NA	TRBV19	TRBJ1-1	once	TGTGCCAGTAGTATTCTAGGCAACACTGAAGCTTTCTTT	CASSILGNTEAFF
NA	TRBV27	TRBJ2-3	NA	TGTGCCAGCAACAGGGAGGGCACAGATACGCAGTATTTT	CASNREGTDTQYF
NA	TRBV28	TRBJ2-1	NA	TGTGCCAGCAATTCAGGGGTCCTTTTGCAGTTCTTC	CASNSGVLLQFF
NA	TRBV15	TRBJ1-1	NA	TGTGCCACCGGACGGGGTGGGCAACACTTGAACACTGAAGCTTTCTTT	CATGRGGQHLNTEAFF
NA	TRBV28	TRBJ1-2	NA	TGTGCCAGCAGCGAGGGGGTTGCAGACTATGGCTACACCTTC	CASSEGVADYGYTF
TRBD2	TRBV2	TRBJ2-1	NA	TGTGCCAGCAGGGCCCCCAGCGGGAGAGATTACAATGAGCAGTTCTTC	CASRAPSGRDYNEQFF
TRBD2	TRBV28	TRBJ2-1	NA	TGTGCCAGCAGTTTGTGGACTAGCGGGTCCAACAATGAGCAGTTCTTC	CASSLWTSGSNNEQFF
TRBD2	TRBV11-3	TRBJ2-1	NA	TGTGCCAGCAGCCCAAAAGCGGGAGTCAATGAGCAGTTCTTC	CASSPKAGVNEQFF
NA	TRBV5-1	TRBJ1-3	NA	TGCGCCAGCAGCCCAAGACAGGACAATTCTGGAAACACCATATATTTT	CASSPRQDNSGNTIYF
NA	TRBV7-3	TRBJ2-5	NA	TGTGCCAGCAGCTTAGGGTCAGCAGAAGAGACCCAGTACTTC	CASSLGSAEETQYF
TRBD2	TRBV28	TRBJ2-7	NA	TGTGCCGCGGGCGATACTAGCGGCTACTACGAGCAGTACTTC	CAAGDTSGYYEQYF
NA	TRBV27	TRBJ2-7	NA	TGTGCCAGCAGTTTATCGTACGGGAACTCCTACGAGCAGTACTTC	CASSLSYGNSYEQYF
NA	TRBV2	TRBJ2-3	NA	TGTGCCAGCCTATCGGGGGCGGACACAGATACGCAGTATTTT	CASLSGADTDTQYF
NA	TRBV15	TRBJ2-7	few	TGTGCCACCAGCACCGGCATAAAGTCCTACGAGCAGTACTTC	CATSTGIKSYEQYF
NA	TRBV7-3	TRBJ2-6	few	TGTGCCAGCAGCGCAGGAGTTAGGAGCTCTGGGGCCAACGTCCTGACTTTC	CASSAGVRSSGANVLTF
NA	TRBV7-2	TRBJ1-5	NA	TGTGCCAGCAGCTTAGGAACTAGCAATCAGCCCCAGCATTTT	CASSLGTSNQPQHF
NA	TRBV5-1	TRBJ1-1	NA	TGCGCCAGCAGCTTGACGGCGCTGAACACTGAAGCTTTCTTT	CASSLTALNTEAFF
NA	TRBV5-1	TRBJ1-3	few	TGCGCCAGCAGCTACGGGACGTCTGGAAACACCATATATTTT	CASSYGTSGNTIYF
NA	TRBV6-5	TRBJ2-3	NA	TGTGCCAGTAAACAGGGAACGACCACAGATACGCAGTATTTT	CASKQGTTTDTQYF
NA	TRBV19	TRBJ2-7	NA	TGTGCCAGTAGTATGGGCCAGGGGTACTCCTACGAGCAGTACTTC	CASSMGQGYSYEQYF
NA	TRBV7-3	TRBJ1-5	NA	TGTGCCAGCAGCTTAACGTCCAATCAGCCCCAGCATTTT	CASSLTSNQPQHF
TRBD2	TRBV11-2	TRBJ2-7	once	TGTGCCAGCAGCTTAGCGTCGGCGGGAGGGCGTGGAGTAGGGTACGAGCAGTACTTC	CASSLASAGGRGVGYEQYF
NA	TRBV28	TRBJ1-5	once	TGTGCCAGCAGTTTATCCTTCACCGGACCTTATAGCAATCAGCCCCAGCATTTT	CASSLSFTGPYSNQPQHF
NA	TRBV28	TRBJ2-1	NA	TGTGCCAGCACCCAGCGGGCCTACAATGAGCAGTTCTTC	CASTQRAYNEQFF
NA	TRBV6-1	TRBJ2-1	few	TGTGCCAGCAGTGATTACAGGTACAATGAGCAGTTCTTC	CASSDYRYNEQFF
NA	TRBV5-1	TRBJ2-2	few	TGCGCCAGCAGCCCCGGGAGTGGAGTGAACACCGGGGAGCTGTTTTTT	CASSPGSGVNTGELFF
NA	TRBV10-3	TRBJ1-5	once	TGTGCCTCCAGTAGACAGGGCAATCAGCCCCAGCATTTT	CASSRQGNQPQHF
TRBD1	TRBV7-2	TRBJ1-1	few	TGTGCCAGCAGCCCAGGGGGCTGGGACACTGAAGCTTTCTTT	CASSPGGWDTEAFF
NA	TRBV7-7	TRBJ2-5	NA	TGTGCCAGCAGCTTCGGGCTAGCCGAACAAGAGACCCAGTACTTC	CASSFGLAEQETQYF
TRBD1	TRBV28	TRBJ1-3	NA	TGTGCCAGCAGTAAATGGACAGGGGTAGGAAACACCATATATTTT	CASSKWTGVGNTIYF
TRBD1	TRBV7-2	TRBJ2-7	few	TGTGCCAGCAGCTTAGGACAGGGGTCCGGGGAGCAGTACTTC	CASSLGQGSGEQYF
NA	TRBV5-1	TRBJ2-5	NA	TGCGCCACCCGCGTGTACCTTCAAGAGACCCAGTACTTC	CATRVYLQETQYF
TRBD2	TRBV5-1	TRBJ2-5	few	TGCGCCAGCAGTACCGGGACTAGCGGAGACTCGTACCAAGAGACCCAGTACTTC	CASSTGTSGDSYQETQYF
NA	TRBV6-5	TRBJ2-3	few	TGTGCCAGCTGGGGAGGAGATACGCAGTATTTT	CASWGGDTQYF
NA	TRBV30	TRBJ1-4	NA	TGTGCCTGGAGCGAAAACGAAGCTACTAATGAAAAACTGTTTTTT	CAWSENEATNEKLFF
TRBD1	TRBV27	TRBJ1-5	NA	TGTGCCAGCAGACAGGGGTTAATTAGCAATCAGCCCCAGCATTTT	CASRQGLISNQPQHF